This T cell receptor (beta chain) was profiled in a study of patients and donors after allogeneic stem cell transplantation. One entry per CDR3 protein results from TCRdb running MiXCR on the RT-PCR reads. Among roughly 2,400 distinct CDR3 sequences listed, approximately 19% were seen once. This clonotype ranks as large. The CDR3 runs to 15 residues. Germline V gives CDR1 SGHKS, CDR2 YYEKEE (reference sequence). V was clipped by 0 bases and J by 1 base, with 9 bases between them. The J gene is TRBJ2-3, the V gene TRBV5-5, with D perhaps being TRBD1 or TRBD2 (5 bases each). The sample was blood, either unsorted or a sorted T cell fraction (not recorded which). This sequence was found in a human donor who was either an allogeneic HSCT recipient or a stem cell or donor lymphocyte infusion donor (not recorded which). It is not recorded whose cells these are; they may come from a transplant donor. Here the CDR3 DNA reads TGTGCCAGCAGCTTGGAAGGGGACGGCACAGATACGCAGTATTTT. This codes for CASSLEGDGTDTQYF.